The clone carrying this T cell receptor (beta chain) was found many times. Its antigen remains unknown. The length of the CDR3 is 15 residues. CDR1 SGDLS and CDR2 YYNGEE come from the germline V gene. V was shortened by 3 bases and J by 7 bases, with 16 bases between the two germline ends. Before thyroid surgery, none of the patients had received any treatment. The data are from a study of metastatic and nonmetastatic thyroid tumors. Across the whole study: Comparison of repertoires was carried out across blood and tumor or nodule tissue from malignant and benign thyroid patients.

Regarding the study as a whole: Compared with benign nodules, malignant thyroid tumors were reported to have significantly higher TCR beta diversity in both blood and tumor.

Authors' analysis steps: A papillary thyroid cancer distant-metastasis classifier was built from CDR3 differences across clinicopathological groups. TCRdb redid the clone calls on the PCR reads using MiXCR. The V and J calls, along with clone size, are taken from TCRdb and not from the paper's own processing. The sample shows approximately 58,000 clones, 20% to 25% of them seen only once. The material sequenced was blood. This receptor was taken from a female donor with papillary thyroid cancer or a benign thyroid nodule (not recorded which). Some clones in this sample may be carry-over from other donors' samples. The V call is TRBV9, the J call TRBJ2-2; TRBD1 is a possible D gene (6 bases). The CDR3 loop is CASSARGSPGGELFF. DNA for the CDR3: TGTGCCAGCAGCGCCAGGGGCTCCCCGGGCGGGGAGCTGTTTTTT.